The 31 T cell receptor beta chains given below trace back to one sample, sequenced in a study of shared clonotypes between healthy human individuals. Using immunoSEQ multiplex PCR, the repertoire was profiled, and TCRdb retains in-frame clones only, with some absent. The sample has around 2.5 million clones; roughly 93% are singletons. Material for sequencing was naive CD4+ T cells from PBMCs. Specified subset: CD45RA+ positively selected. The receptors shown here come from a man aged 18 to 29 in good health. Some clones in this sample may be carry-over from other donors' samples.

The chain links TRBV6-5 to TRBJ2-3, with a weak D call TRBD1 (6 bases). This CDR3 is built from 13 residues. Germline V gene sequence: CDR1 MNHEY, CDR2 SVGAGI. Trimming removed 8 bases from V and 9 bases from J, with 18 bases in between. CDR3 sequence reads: CASRTAGVETQYF. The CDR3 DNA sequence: TGTGCCAGCCGGACAGCAGGGGTGGAGACGCAGTATTTT.

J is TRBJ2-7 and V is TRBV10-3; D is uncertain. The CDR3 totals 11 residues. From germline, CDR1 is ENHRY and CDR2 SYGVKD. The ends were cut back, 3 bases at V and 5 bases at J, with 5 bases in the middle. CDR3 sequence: CAISDFHEQYF. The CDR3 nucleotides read TGTGCCATCAGTGACTTTCACGAGCAGTACTTC.

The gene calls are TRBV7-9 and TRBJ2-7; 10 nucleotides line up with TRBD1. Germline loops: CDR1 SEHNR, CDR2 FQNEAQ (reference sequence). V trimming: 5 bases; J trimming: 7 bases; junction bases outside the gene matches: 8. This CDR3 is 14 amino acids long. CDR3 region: CASSLDRGPGEQYF. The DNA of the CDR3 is TGTGCCAGCAGCCTCGACAGGGGGCCGGGGGAGCAGTACTTC.

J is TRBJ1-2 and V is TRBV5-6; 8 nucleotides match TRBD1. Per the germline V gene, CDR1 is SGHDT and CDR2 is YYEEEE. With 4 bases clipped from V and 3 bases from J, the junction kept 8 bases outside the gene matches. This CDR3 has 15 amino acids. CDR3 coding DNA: TGTGCCAGCAGCGCACAGGGGGGATTTTACTATGGCTACACCTTC. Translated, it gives CASSAQGGFYYGYTF.

The chain's CDR3 is CASSPPRAHGNTIYF. Written as DNA, the CDR3 is TGTGCCAGCTCACCACCGAGGGCGCATGGAAACACCATATATTTT. J is TRBJ1-3 and V is TRBV18; D remains ambiguous. From germline, CDR1 is KGHSH and CDR2 LQKENI. The CDR3 runs 15 residues. V lost 0 bases, J lost 3 bases, and 9 bases lay in between.

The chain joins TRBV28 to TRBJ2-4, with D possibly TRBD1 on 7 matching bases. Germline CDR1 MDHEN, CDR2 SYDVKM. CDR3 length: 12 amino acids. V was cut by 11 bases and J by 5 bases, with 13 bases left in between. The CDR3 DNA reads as TGTGCCGGCGGGACAGTCGAAAACATTCAGTACTTC. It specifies CAGGTVENIQYF.

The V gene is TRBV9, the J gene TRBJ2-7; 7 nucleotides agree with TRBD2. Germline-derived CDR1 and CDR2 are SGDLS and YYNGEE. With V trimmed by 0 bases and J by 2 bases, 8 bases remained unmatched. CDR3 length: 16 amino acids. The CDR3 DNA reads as TGTGCCAGCAGCGTAGGGCGGGGCGCGGGAGCCTACGAGCAGTACTTC. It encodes CASSVGRGAGAYEQYF.

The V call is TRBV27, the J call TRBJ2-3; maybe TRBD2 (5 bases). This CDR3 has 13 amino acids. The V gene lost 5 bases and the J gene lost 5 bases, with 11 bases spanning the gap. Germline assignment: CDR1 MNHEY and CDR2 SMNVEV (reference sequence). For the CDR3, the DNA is TGTGCCAGCAGTCGGACGGGAAAAGATACGCAGTATTTT. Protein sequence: CASSRTGKDTQYF.

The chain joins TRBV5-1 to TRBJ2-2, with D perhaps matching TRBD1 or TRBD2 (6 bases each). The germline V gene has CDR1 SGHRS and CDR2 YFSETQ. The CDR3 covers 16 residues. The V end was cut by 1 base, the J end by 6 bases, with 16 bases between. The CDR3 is CASSLTGTAFAGELFF. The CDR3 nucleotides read TGCGCCAGCAGCTTGACAGGGACTGCATTTGCCGGGGAGCTGTTTTTT.

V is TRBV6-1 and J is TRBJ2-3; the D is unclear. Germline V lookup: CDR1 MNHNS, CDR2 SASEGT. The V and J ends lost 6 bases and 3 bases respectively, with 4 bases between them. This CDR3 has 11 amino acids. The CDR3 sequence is CASRETDTQYF. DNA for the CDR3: TGTGCCAGCAGGGAAACAGATACGCAGTATTTT.

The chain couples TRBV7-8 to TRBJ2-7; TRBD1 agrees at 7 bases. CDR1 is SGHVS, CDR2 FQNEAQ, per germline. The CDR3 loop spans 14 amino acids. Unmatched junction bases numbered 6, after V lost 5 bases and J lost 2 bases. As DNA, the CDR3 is TGTGCCAGCAGCCGAGGACAGGACCCCTACGAGCAGTACTTC. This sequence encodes CASSRGQDPYEQYF.

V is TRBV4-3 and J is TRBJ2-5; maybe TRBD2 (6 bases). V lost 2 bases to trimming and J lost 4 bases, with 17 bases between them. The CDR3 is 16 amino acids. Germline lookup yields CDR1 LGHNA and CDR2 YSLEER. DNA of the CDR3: TGCGCCAGCAGCCAAAAGGACGGGGGAAGGGGAGAGACCCAGTACTTC. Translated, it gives CASSQKDGGRGETQYF.

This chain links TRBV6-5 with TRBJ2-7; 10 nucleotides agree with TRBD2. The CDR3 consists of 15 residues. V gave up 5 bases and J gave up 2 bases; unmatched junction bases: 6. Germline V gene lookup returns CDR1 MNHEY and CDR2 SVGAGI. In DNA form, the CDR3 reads TGTGCCAGCAGTCAACTAGCGGGGTTGACCTACGAGCAGTACTTC. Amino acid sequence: CASSQLAGLTYEQYF.

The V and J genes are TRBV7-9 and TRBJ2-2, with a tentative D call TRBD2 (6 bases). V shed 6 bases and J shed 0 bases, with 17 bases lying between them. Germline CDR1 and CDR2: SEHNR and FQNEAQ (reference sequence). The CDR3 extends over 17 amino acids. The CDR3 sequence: CASRWDPGGANTGELFF. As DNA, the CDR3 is TGTGCCAGCAGATGGGACCCTGGCGGGGCGAACACCGGGGAGCTGTTTTTT.

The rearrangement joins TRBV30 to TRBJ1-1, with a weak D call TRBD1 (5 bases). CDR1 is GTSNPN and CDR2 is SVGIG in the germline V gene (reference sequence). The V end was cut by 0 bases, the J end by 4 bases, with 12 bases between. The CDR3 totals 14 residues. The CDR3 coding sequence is TGTGCCTGGAGTGTACAAGGGACGGGCACTGAAGCTTTCTTT. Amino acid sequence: CAWSVQGTGTEAFF.

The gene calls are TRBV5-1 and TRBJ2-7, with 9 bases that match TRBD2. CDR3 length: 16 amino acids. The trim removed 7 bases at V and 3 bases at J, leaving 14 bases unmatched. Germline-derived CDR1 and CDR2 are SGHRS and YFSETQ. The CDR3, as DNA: TGCGCCAGCGGCGACCGTCGGGCTAGCGGGATCTACGAGCAGTACTTC. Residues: CASGDRRASGIYEQYF.

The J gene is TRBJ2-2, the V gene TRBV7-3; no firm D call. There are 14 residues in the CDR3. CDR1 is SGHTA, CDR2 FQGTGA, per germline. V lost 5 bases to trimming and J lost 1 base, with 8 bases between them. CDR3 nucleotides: TGTGCCAGCAGCGCTCGACAGAACACCGGGGAGCTGTTTTTT. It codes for CASSARQNTGELFF.

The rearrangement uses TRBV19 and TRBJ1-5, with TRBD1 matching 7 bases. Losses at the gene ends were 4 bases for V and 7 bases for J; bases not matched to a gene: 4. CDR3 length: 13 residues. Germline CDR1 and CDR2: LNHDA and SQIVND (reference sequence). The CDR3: CASSTDRAQPQHF. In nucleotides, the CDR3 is TGTGCCAGTAGTACAGACAGGGCCCAGCCCCAGCATTTT.

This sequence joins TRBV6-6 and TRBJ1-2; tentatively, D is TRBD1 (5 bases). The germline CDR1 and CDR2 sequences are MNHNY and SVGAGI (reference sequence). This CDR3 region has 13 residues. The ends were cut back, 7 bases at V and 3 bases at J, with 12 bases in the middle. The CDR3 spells CASTPRGDYGYTF. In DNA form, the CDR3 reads TGTGCCAGCACCCCCCGGGGGGACTATGGCTACACCTTC.

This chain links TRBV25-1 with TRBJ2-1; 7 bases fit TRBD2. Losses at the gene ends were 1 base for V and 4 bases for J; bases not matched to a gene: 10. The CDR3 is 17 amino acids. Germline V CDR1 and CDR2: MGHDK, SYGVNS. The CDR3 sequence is CASSELPSGGPYNEQFF. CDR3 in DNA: TGTGCCAGCAGTGAATTGCCTAGCGGAGGCCCTTACAATGAGCAGTTCTTC.

CDR3 in DNA: TGCGCCAGCAGCCGCCGACTAGAATCCTACGAGCAGTACTTC. Protein: CASSRRLESYEQYF. The chain is built from TRBV5-1 and TRBJ2-7; TRBD2 is a possible D gene (6 bases). There are 14 residues in the CDR3. Germline V CDR1 and CDR2: SGHRS, YFSETQ. V lost 4 bases and J 1 base, leaving 12 bases between the germline ends.

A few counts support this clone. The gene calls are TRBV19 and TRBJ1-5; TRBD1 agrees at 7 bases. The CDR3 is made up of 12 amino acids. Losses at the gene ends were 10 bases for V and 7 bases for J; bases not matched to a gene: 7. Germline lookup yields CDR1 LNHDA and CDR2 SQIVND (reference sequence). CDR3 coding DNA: TGTGCCACCCGACAGGGAAGGCAGCCCCAGCATTTT. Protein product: CATRQGRQPQHF.

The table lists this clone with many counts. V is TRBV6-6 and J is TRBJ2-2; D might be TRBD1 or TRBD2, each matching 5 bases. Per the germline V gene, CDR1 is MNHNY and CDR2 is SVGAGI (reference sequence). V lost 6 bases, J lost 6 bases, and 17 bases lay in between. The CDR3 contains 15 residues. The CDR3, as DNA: TGTGCCAGCAGGGCCCGGATGGGGGACGCCGGGGAGCTGTTTTTT. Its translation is CASRARMGDAGELFF.

The CDR3 nucleotides are TGTGCCAGCTCACCAGACTCGACGCAGTATTTT. It translates to CASSPDSTQYF. This chain links TRBV18 with TRBJ2-3, with D unclear. The length of the CDR3 is 11 residues. V was cut by 2 bases and J by 9 bases, with 6 bases left in between. Per germline, CDR1 KGHSH and CDR2 LQKENI.

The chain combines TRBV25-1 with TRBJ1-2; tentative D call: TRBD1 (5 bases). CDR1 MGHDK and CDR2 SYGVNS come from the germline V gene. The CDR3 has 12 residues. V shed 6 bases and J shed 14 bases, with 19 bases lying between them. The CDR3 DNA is TGTGCCAGCAGGGGCCCCATTGGGGGTTCTACCTTC. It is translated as CASRGPIGGSTF.

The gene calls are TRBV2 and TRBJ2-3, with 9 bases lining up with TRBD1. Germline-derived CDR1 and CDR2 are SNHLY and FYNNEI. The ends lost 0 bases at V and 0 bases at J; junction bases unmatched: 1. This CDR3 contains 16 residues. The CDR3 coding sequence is TGTGCCAGCAGTGAAGCCGGGACAGGGAGCACAGATACGCAGTATTTT. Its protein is CASSEAGTGSTDTQYF. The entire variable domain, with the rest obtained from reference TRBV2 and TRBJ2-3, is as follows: EPEVTQTPSHQVTQMGQEVILRCVPISNHLYFYWYRQILGQKVEFLVSFYNNEISEKSEIFDDQFSVERPDGSNFTLKIRSTKLEDSAMYFCASSEAGTGSTDTQYFGPGTRLTVL.

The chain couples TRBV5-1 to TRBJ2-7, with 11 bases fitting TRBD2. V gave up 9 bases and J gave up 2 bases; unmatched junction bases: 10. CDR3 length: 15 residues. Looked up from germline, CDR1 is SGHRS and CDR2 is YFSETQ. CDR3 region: CANSTGTSGPYEQYF. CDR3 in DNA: TGCGCCAACAGTACCGGGACTAGCGGACCCTACGAGCAGTACTTC.

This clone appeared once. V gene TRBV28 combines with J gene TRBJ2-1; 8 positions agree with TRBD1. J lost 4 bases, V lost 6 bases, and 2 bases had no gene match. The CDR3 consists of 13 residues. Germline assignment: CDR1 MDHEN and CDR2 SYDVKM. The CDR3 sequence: CASRTGAYNEQFF. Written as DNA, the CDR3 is TGTGCCAGCAGGACAGGGGCATACAATGAGCAGTTCTTC.

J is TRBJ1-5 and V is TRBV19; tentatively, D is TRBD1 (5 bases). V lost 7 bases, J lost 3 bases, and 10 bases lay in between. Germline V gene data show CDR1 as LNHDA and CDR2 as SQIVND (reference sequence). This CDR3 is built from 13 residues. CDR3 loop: CASIGEFNQPQHF. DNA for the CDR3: TGTGCCAGTATAGGGGAATTCAATCAGCCCCAGCATTTT.

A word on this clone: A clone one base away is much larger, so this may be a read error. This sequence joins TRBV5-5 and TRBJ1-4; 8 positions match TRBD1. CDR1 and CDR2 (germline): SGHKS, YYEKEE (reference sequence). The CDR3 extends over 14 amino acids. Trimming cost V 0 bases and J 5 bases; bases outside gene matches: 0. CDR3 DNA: TGTGCCAGCAGCTTGGGACAGGGGAATGAAAAACTGTTTTTT. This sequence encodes CASSLGQGNEKLFF.

The CDR3 DNA is TGCGCCAGCAGCCCCGGACAGCCCGCCAATGAGCAGTTCTTC. Its protein is CASSPGQPANEQFF. V is TRBV5-1 and J is TRBJ2-1; D perhaps matches TRBD1 (6 bases). Germline CDR1 is SGHRS and CDR2 is YFSETQ. The CDR3 runs 14 residues. V was clipped by 4 bases and J by 6 bases, with 14 bases between them.